The rows below give T cell receptor beta chains drawn from one sample of a study of cytomegalovirus exposure and HLA in healthy donors. Repertoires were generated with immunoSEQ multiplex PCR, while TCRdb's copy carries only in-frame clones and drops some. This table holds some 180,000 clones, roughly 80% found once. The sample comprised PBMCs. These receptors came from a male donor in good health and CMV-seronegative. CDR3s include the opening cysteine and the closing phenylalanine or tryptophan. D genes are given only for firm matches. Clone size is stated in some rows and not others, as once, few, many or a class when expanded.

clone_size | j_call | v_call | d_call | cdr3_nt | cdr3_aa
few | TRBJ1-5 | TRBV4-1 | - | TGCGCCAGCAGCCAAGATATTAGCAGTAATAGCAATCAGCCCCAGCATTTT | CASSQDISSNSNQPQHF
- | TRBJ1-4 | TRBV19 | TRBD1 | TGTGCCAGTAGTTACGGACAGGGTGGTGAAAAACTGTTTTTT | CASSYGQGGEKLFF
- | TRBJ1-2 | TRBV18 | TRBD1 | TGTGCCAGCTCACCCGACAGGGATGGCTACACCTTC | CASSPDRDGYTF
- | TRBJ2-1 | TRBV10-1 | TRBD2 | TGCGCCAGCAGTGAGTCGGGCGCGGGGGGGCCGAATGAGCAGTTCTTC | CASSESGAGGPNEQFF
- | TRBJ2-6 | TRBV15 | - | TGTGCCACCAGCAGGGACAGTTACTCTGGGGCCAACGTCCTGACTTTC | CATSRDSYSGANVLTF
- | TRBJ2-7 | TRBV27 | - | TGTGCCAGCAGTTTAATCGGCTACGAGCAGTACTTC | CASSLIGYEQYF
- | TRBJ2-7 | TRBV27 | - | TGTGCCAGCAGGACACAGGGTTACGAGCAGTACTTC | CASRTQGYEQYF
- | TRBJ1-2 | TRBV10-3 | - | TGTGCCATCACCGGGAGGGGTCCGGACTATGGCTACACCTTC | CAITGRGPDYGYTF
- | TRBJ2-1 | TRBV9 | - | TGTGCCAGCAGCGTAGTGCCCAGGTCAGGCAATGAGCAGTTCTTC | CASSVVPRSGNEQFF
- | TRBJ2-1 | TRBV5-1 | - | TGCGCCAGCAGTTGGGGGGTCGATGAGCAGTTCTTC | CASSWGVDEQFF
once | TRBJ1-2 | TRBV5-1 | TRBD1 | TGCGCCAGCAGCCCGGGACAGGAAGGCTACACCTTC | CASSPGQEGYTF
- | TRBJ1-1 | TRBV6-5 | TRBD1 | TGTGCCAGCAGGGGACAGGGGTCGAACACTGAAGCTTTCTTT | CASRGQGSNTEAFF
- | TRBJ2-7 | TRBV6-1 | TRBD1 | TGTGCCAGCAGTAAACCATCGGGCAGGGGGTACGAGCAGTACTTC | CASSKPSGRGYEQYF
- | TRBJ1-1 | TRBV6-5 | - | TGTGCCAGCAGTTACTCGAAAGGGGTGACTGAAGCTTTCTTT | CASSYSKGVTEAFF
- | TRBJ2-1 | TRBV13 | TRBD1 | TGTGCCAGCAGCTTAGTAGGACAGGGGGCTAAGAATGAGCAGTTCTTC | CASSLVGQGAKNEQFF
- | TRBJ1-1 | TRBV7-9 | - | TGTGCCAGCAGTTTAACAGGGATAGGAGCTTTCTTT | CASSLTGIGAFF
- | TRBJ1-1 | TRBV5-5 | - | TGTGCCAGCAGCCCCGGAGGGGCCCCAAACACTGAAGCTTTCTTT | CASSPGGAPNTEAFF
- | TRBJ1-5 | TRBV16 | TRBD1 | TGTGCCAGCAGCTCCAACAGGGGTAATCAGCCCCAGCATTTT | CASSSNRGNQPQHF
few | TRBJ2-7 | TRBV6-1 | - | TGTGCCAGCGCCCTGAGTGAGAACTACGAGCAGTACTTC | CASALSENYEQYF
once | TRBJ2-5 | TRBV5-1 | - | TGCGCCAGCAGCTCAAGGACGGGGGAGACCCAGTACTTC | CASSSRTGETQYF
- | TRBJ2-3 | TRBV6-1 | TRBD1 | TGTGCCAGCGGCTGGGACAGCTTCACAGATACGCAGTATTTT | CASGWDSFTDTQYF
- | TRBJ2-4 | TRBV27 | TRBD2 | TGTGCCAGCAGCCGACCGGGGGGGAGGAACATTCAGTACTTC | CASSRPGGRNIQYF
few | TRBJ1-2 | TRBV19 | TRBD1 | TGTGCCAGTAGTATTTCAGGGGGAGGAAACTATGGCTACACCTTC | CASSISGGGNYGYTF